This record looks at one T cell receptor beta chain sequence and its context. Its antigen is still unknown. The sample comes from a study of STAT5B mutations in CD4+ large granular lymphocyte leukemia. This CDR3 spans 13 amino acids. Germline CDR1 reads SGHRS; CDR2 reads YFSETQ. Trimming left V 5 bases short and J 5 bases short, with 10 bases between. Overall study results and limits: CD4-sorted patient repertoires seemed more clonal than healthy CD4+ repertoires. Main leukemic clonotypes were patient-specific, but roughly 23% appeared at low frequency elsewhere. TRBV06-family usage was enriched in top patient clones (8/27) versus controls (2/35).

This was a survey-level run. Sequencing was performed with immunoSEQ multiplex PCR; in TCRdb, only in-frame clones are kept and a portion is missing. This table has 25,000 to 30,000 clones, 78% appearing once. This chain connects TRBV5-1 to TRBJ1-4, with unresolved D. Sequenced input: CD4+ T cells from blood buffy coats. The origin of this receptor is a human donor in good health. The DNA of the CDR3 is TGCGCCAGCAGAAAGGAGGAGAATGAAAAACTGTTTTTT. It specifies CASRKEENEKLFF.